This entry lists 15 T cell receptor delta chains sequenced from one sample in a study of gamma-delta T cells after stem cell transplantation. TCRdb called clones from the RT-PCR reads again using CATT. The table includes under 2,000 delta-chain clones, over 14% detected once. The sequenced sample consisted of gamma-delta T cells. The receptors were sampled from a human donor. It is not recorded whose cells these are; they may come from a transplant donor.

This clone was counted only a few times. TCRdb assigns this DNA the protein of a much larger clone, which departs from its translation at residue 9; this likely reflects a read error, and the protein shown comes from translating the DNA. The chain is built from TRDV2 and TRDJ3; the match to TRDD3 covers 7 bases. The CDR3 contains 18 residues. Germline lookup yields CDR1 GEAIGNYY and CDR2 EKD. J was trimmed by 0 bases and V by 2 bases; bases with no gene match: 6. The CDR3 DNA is TGTGCCTGTGACAAAGTACTGGGGCGCTCCTGGGACACCCGACAGATGTTTTTC. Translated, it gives CACDKVLGRSWDTRQMFF.

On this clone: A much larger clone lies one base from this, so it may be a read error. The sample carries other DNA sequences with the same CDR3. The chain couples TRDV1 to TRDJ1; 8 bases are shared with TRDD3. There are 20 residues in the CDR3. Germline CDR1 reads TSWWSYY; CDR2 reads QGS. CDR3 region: CALGELDPFPWGITTDKLIF. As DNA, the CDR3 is TGTGCTCTTGGGGAACTCGATCCATTCCCGTGGGGGATTACTACCGATAAGCTCATCTTT.

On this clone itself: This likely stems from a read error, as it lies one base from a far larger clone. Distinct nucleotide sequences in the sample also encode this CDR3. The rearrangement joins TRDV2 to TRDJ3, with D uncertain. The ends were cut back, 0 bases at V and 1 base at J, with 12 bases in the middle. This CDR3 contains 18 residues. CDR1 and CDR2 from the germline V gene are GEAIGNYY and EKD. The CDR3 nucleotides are TGTGCCTGTGACACCGTGGGAATGCCTTCCTGGGACACCCGACAGATGTTTTTC. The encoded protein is CACDTVGMPSWDTRQMFF.

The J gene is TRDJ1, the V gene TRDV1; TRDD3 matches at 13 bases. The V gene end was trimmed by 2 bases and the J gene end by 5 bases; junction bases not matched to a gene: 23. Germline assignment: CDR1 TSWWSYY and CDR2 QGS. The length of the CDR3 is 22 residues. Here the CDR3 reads CALGEISGGTPLGDTLEDKLIF. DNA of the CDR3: TGTGCTCTTGGGGAAATTTCCGGAGGCACCCCACTGGGGGATACGCTGGAGGATAAACTCATCTTT.

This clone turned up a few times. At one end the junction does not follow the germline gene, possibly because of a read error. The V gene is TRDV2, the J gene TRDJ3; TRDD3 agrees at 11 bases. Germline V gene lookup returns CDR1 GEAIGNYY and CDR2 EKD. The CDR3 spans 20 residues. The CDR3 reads CACDTVLGDMSSCDTRQMFF. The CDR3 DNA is TGTGCCTGTGACACCGTACTGGGGGATATGAGCTCCTGTGACACCCGCCAGATGTTTTTC.

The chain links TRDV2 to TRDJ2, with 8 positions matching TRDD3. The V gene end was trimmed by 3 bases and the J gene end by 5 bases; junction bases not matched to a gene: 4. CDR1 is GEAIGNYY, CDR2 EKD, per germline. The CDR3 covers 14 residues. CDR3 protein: CACDLLGATAQLFF. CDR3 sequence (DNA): TGTGCCTGTGACTTACTGGGGGCTACAGCACAACTCTTCTTT.

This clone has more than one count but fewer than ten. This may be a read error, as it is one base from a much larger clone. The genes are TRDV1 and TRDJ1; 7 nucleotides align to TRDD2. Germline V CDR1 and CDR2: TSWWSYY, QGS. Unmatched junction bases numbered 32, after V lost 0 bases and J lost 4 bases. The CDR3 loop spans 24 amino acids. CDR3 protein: CALGELRRFPTRACRPGCGDKLIF. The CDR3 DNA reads TGTGCTCTTGGGGAACTCCGCCGGTTTCCTACGAGAGCCTGTAGACCGGGGTGTGGCGATAAACTCATCTTT.

The CDR3 spells CASGNCPRRDVDNKLIF. The CDR3 DNA follows: TGTGCTAGTGGGAATTGTCCTAGGAGGGATGTCGACAATAAACTCATCTTT. This chain links TRDV1 with TRDJ1; either TRDD2 or TRDD3 may fit D (5 bases each). This CDR3 region has 17 residues. Germline V CDR1 and CDR2: TSWWSYY, QGS. V was trimmed by 11 bases and J by 6 bases, leaving 31 bases between them.

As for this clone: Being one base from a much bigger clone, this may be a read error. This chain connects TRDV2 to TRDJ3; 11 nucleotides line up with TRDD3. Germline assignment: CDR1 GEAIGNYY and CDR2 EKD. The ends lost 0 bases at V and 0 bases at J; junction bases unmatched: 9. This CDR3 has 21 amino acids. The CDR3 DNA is TGTGCCTGTGACACCGTATCACTGGGGGATATTGTCTCCTGGGACACCCGACAGATGTTTTTC. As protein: CACDTVSLGDIVSWDTRQMFF.

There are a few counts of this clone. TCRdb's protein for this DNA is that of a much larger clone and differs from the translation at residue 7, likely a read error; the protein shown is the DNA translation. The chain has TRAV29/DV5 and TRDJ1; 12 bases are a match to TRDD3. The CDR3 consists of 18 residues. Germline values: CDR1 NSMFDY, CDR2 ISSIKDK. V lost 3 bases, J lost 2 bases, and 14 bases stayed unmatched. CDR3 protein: CAAIKTRDWGIHTDKLIF. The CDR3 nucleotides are TGTGCAGCAATCAAAACCCGTGACTGGGGGATACATACCGATAAACTCATCTTT.

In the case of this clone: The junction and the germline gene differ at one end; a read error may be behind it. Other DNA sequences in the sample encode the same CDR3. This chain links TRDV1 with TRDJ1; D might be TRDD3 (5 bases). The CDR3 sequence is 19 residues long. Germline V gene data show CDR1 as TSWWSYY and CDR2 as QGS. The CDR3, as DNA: TGTGCTATTGGGGAAAACAGAGCGGGGTGCCAAGGGTGCACCGATAAACTCATCTTT. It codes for CAIGENRAGCQGCTDKLIF.

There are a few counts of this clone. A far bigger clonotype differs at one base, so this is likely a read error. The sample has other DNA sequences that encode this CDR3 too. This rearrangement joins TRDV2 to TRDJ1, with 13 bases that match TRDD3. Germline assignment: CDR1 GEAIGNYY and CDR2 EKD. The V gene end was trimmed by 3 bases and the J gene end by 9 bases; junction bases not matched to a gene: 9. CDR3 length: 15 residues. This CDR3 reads CACDRLLGDTYELIF. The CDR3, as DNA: TGTGCCTGTGACCGGTTACTGGGGGATACGTATGAACTCATCTTT.

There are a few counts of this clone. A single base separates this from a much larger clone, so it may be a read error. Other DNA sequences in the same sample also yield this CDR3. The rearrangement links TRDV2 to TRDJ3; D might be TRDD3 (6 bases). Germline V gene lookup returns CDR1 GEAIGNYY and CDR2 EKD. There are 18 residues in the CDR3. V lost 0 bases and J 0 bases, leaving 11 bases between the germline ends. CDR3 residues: CACDTVLGGSWDTRQMFF. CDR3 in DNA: TGTGCCTGTGACACCGTACTGGGCGGCTCCTGGGACACCCGACAGATGTTTTTC.

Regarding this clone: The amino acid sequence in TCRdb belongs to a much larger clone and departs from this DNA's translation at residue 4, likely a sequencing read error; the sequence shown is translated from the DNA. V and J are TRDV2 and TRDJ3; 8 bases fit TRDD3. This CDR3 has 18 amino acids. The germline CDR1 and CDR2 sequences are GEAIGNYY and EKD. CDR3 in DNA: TGTGCCTGTGGCACCGTGGGGGATCACTCCTGGGACACCCGACAGATGTTTTTC. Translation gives CACGTVGDHSWDTRQMFF.

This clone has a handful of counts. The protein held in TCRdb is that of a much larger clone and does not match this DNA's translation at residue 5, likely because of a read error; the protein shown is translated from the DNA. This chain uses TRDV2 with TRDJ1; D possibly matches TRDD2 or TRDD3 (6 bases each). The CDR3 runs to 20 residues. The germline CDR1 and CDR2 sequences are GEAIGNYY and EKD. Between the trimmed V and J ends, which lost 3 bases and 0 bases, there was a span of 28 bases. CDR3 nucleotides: TGTGCCTGTGACGCTCCGCCTCCTACTCTGGGGATGGCCTACACCGATAAACTCATCTTT. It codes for CACDAPPPTLGMAYTDKLIF.